The 27 T cell receptor beta chains in this list originate from one sample, sequenced in a study of blood T cells in healthy people across ages. For the second PCR, which ran for about 7 to 11 cycles, a sample-barcoded 5' primer and a J-beta primer mix were used. TCRdb reanalysed the 5' RACE reads using MiXCR and keeps one entry per CDR3 protein. This sample has approximately 1.5 million distinct CDR3 sequences, with less than 45% found just once. Sequenced sample: blood. These receptor sequences come from a woman aged 18-30 years in good health.

This clonotype has a handful of counts. CDR3 in DNA: TGCAGTGCTAGATCAGGATTCGGGCATAATTCACCCCTCCACTTT. Its translation: CSARSGFGHNSPLHF. The chain recombines TRBV20-1 with TRBJ1-6; D is unclear. CDR1 and CDR2 (germline): DFQATT, SNEGSKA (reference sequence). V lost 2 bases to trimming and J lost 5 bases, with 13 bases between them. The CDR3 covers 15 residues.

Only one count was recorded for this clonotype. The junction departs from the called germline gene at one end, perhaps through a read error. The chain couples TRBV24-1 to TRBJ2-3; 12 bases are a match to TRBD2. Germline V gives CDR1 KGHDR, CDR2 SFDVKD. The length of the CDR3 is 13 residues. The CDR3 reads CATTSGRSDTLYF. The CDR3 coding sequence is TGTGCCACGACTAGCGGGAGATCAGATACGCTGTATTTT.

The CDR3, as DNA: TGCAGTGCAAAAAATAGGGGGGACACTGAAGCTTTCTTT. Translated: CSAKNRGDTEAFF. The chain carries TRBV20-1 and TRBJ1-1, with D maybe TRBD1 (6 bases). CDR3 length: 13 residues. Germline CDR1 and CDR2: DFQATT and SNEGSKA (reference sequence). Trimming removed 6 bases from V and 3 bases from J, with 14 bases in between.

This clonotype was counted a few times. The chain is built from TRBV21-1 and TRBJ2-3; the table's D call, TRBD2, was not checked against the DNA. TRBV21-1 counts as a pseudogene. This CDR3 region has 10 residues. The CDR3 loop reads CASRGGMQYF. CDR3 DNA sequence: TGTGCCAGCAGAGGAGGGATGCAGTATTTT.

The chain uses TRBV6-6 and TRBJ2-3; D not certain. CDR3 length: 14 residues. Germline lookup yields CDR1 MNHNY and CDR2 SVGAGI (reference sequence). Trimming stripped 2 bases from V and 0 bases from J, with 6 bases between. In DNA form, the CDR3 reads TGTGCCAGCAGTTACATGCGGAGCACAGATACGCAGTATTTT. Residues: CASSYMRSTDTQYF.

The rearrangement joins TRBV7-2 to TRBJ2-7; 12 bases fit TRBD2. CDR3 length: 16 amino acids. V shed 1 base and J 2 bases; nucleotides not matched to a gene: 3. Germline lookup yields CDR1 SGHTA and CDR2 FQGNSA. The CDR3 DNA follows: TGTGCCAGCAGCTTAGGGGGACTAGCGGGCCCCTACGAGCAGTACTTC. Amino acid sequence: CASSLGGLAGPYEQYF.

This clonotype occurred a few times. The chain joins TRBV9 to TRBJ2-7, with a weak D call TRBD1 (8 bases). Germline CDR1 reads SGDLS; CDR2 reads YYNGEE. The CDR3 has 16 amino acids. V lost 3 bases to trimming and J lost 1 base, with 17 bases between them. CDR3: CASSAQGAGDSYEQYF. The DNA for the CDR3 is TGTGCCAGCAGCGCCCAGGGGGCGGGAGATTCCTACGAGCAGTACTTC. Looking up the rest from reference TRBV9 and TRBJ2-7 gives the full variable domain: DSGVTQTPKHLITATGQRVTLRCSPRSGDLSVYWYQQSLDQGLQFLIQYYNGEERAKGNILERFSAQQFPDLHSELNLSSLELGDSALYFCASSAQGAGDSYEQYFGPGTRLTVT.

A few counts support this clonotype. The chain employs TRBV21-1 and TRBJ2-7; TRBD1 is the table's D call and was not checked against the DNA. TRBV21-1 is a pseudogene. The CDR3 has 14 residues. The CDR3 spells CASSKDRPTYEQYF. CDR3 nucleotides: TGTGCCAGCAGCAAAGACAGGCCCACCTACGAGCAGTACTTC.

This clonotype has a handful of counts. The chain carries TRBV9 and TRBJ1-2; the D gene is possibly TRBD1 (6 bases). The V gene's germline CDR1 is SGDLS and CDR2 YYNGEE. Trimming took 3 bases from V and 4 from J, leaving 13 bases between them. The CDR3 is 14 residues long. CDR3 residues: CASSAHREGYGYTF. CDR3 in DNA: TGTGCCAGCAGCGCCCACAGGGAAGGCTATGGCTACACCTTC.

Many counts were recorded for this clonotype. The chain recombines TRBV4-1 with TRBJ1-2; a weak D match, TRBD1 (6 bases). This CDR3 is 15 amino acids long. Trimming cost V 1 base and J 0 bases, with 9 bases left between them. Germline V lookup: CDR1 MGHRA, CDR2 YSYEKL. CDR3 residues: CASSQGTAPNYGYTF. The CDR3 coding sequence is TGCGCCAGCAGCCAAGGGACAGCCCCTAACTATGGCTACACCTTC.

This sequence joins TRBV20-1 and TRBJ2-5, with 14 nucleotides matching TRBD2. TRBJ2-7 matches the DNA end more closely, so the J call is doubtful. Germline V gene lookup returns CDR1 DFQATT and CDR2 SNEGSKA (reference sequence). The CDR3 is 14 amino acids. The CDR3: CSAYRTSGGIEQYF. The CDR3 DNA reads TGCAGTGCTTACCGGACTAGCGGGGGGATCGAGCAGTACTTC.

This clonotype has more than one count but fewer than ten. This sequence joins TRBV5-5 and TRBJ1-6; D is undetermined. The ends were cut back, 4 bases at V and 9 bases at J, with 14 bases in the middle. The CDR3 has 14 residues. Germline V lookup: CDR1 SGHKS, CDR2 YYEKEE (reference sequence). CDR3 sequence reads: CASSPARALSPLHF. CDR3 nucleotide sequence: TGTGCCAGCAGCCCGGCTCGTGCCCTTTCACCCCTCCACTTT.

This clonotype was detected only a few times. The chain links TRBV27 to TRBJ2-4; D unresolved. Trimming left V 9 bases short and J 0 bases short, with 15 bases between. The CDR3 contains 15 residues. CDR1 is MNHEY, CDR2 SMNVEV, per germline (reference sequence). The CDR3 protein is CASSTGFLAKNIQYF. For the CDR3, the DNA is TGTGCCAGTTCGACGGGTTTCTTAGCCAAAAACATTCAGTACTTC.

This clonotype came up a few times. The chain has TRBV28 and TRBJ1-2; D not resolved. The CDR3 extends over 13 amino acids. From germline, CDR1 is MDHEN and CDR2 SYDVKM. The germline V and J ends were trimmed by 7 bases and 2 bases, with 11 bases remaining between them. For the CDR3, the DNA is TGTGCCAGCACCCTGGAGTACAACTATGGCTACACCTTC. This sequence encodes CASTLEYNYGYTF.

The chain combines TRBV6-5 with TRBJ2-1; D may be TRBD2 (7 bases). The CDR3 is 18 residues long. The V end lost 2 bases, the J end lost 3 bases, and 20 bases lay between the germline ends. Germline values: CDR1 MNHEY, CDR2 SVGAGI. CDR3 nucleotides: TGTGCCAGCAGTTACCCTCGGACCCAGGGGAGGGGCTACAATGAGCAGTTCTTC. Protein: CASSYPRTQGRGYNEQFF.

The CDR3 sequence is CASNPGQRNTDTQYF. CDR3 nucleotides: TGTGCCAGCAACCCCGGACAGCGGAACACAGATACGCAGTATTTT. This chain connects TRBV7-9 to TRBJ2-3; a possible D gene is TRBD1 (6 bases). The V gene lost 7 bases and the J gene lost 2 bases, with 16 bases spanning the gap. The CDR3 consists of 15 residues. In germline, CDR1 is SEHNR, CDR2 FQNEAQ (reference sequence).

This clonotype was seen only once. V gene TRBV29-1 combines with J gene TRBJ2-1; 10 nucleotides align to TRBD2. CDR1 and CDR2 from the germline V gene are SQVTM and ANQGSEA. V lost 1 base to trimming and J lost 5 bases; unmatched junction nucleotides: 20. The CDR3 has 20 residues. Here the CDR3 DNA reads TGCAGCGTTGAAGGGCCACCAGAACCAGCGGGAGGGCCCCTCCACAATGAGCAGTTCTTC. Residues: CSVEGPPEPAGGPLHNEQFF.

This clonotype was recorded a few times. The chain combines TRBV10-3 with TRBJ1-2; weak D call: TRBD1 (6 bases). Germline CDR1 is ENHRY and CDR2 is SYGVKD. V was cut by 1 base and J by 4 bases, with 13 bases left in between. This CDR3 comprises 15 residues. Written as DNA, the CDR3 is TGTGCCATCAGTGAGTACAGGGTTCATCGCTATGGCTACACCTTC. Translation: CAISEYRVHRYGYTF.

The chain carries TRBV12-5 and TRBJ2-3; D uncertain. Germline assignment: CDR1 LGHNT and CDR2 FRNRAP. The CDR3 has 19 residues. With 5 bases removed from V and 5 bases from J, the gap between germline ends came to 29 bases. The CDR3 spells CASGPTRNTGWEAKDTQYF. For the CDR3, the DNA is TGTGCTAGTGGTCCCACCCGTAATACTGGATGGGAAGCGAAAGATACGCAGTATTTT.

V gene TRBV18 combines with J gene TRBJ1-1; the D is unclear. The germline V gene has CDR1 KGHSH and CDR2 LQKENI. CDR3 length: 15 amino acids. V lost 5 bases to trimming and J lost 5 bases, with 18 bases between them. The CDR3 nucleotides read TGTGCCAGCTCAGAAACCTGGGGTGTCGGTACTGAAGCTTTCTTT. It codes for CASSETWGVGTEAFF.

This clonotype has only a few counts. The rearrangement links TRBV20-1 to TRBJ1-2; D call uncertain. Germline V lookup: CDR1 DFQATT, CDR2 SNEGSKA (reference sequence). The CDR3 loop spans 12 amino acids. V lost 3 bases and J 2 bases, leaving 7 bases between the germline ends. The CDR3 loop reads CSARRVNYGYTF. The CDR3 nucleotides are TGCAGTGCTAGGAGGGTCAACTATGGCTACACCTTC.

With regard to this clonotype: One end of the junction fails to match germline, which may point to a read error. The J gene is TRBJ2-5, the V gene TRBV15; 10 positions match TRBD2. The CDR3 spans 16 residues. Germline V gene sequence: CDR1 LNHNV, CDR2 YYDKDF (reference sequence). The chain's CDR3 is CATGRVLAGESETQYF. The CDR3 DNA is TGTGCCACCGGCAGAGTGCTAGCGGGGGAATCAGAGACCCAGTACTTC.

This clonotype was observed a handful of times. The chain is built from TRBV20-1 and TRBJ2-3; the D is unclear. The CDR3 spans 16 residues. The germline V gene encodes CDR1 DFQATT and CDR2 SNEGSKA (reference sequence). The ends were cut back, 2 bases at V and 1 base at J, with 16 bases in the middle. The CDR3 nucleotides are TGCAGTGCTAGACCTTCCCAGATGCGGCGCACAGATACGCAGTATTTT. Its protein is CSARPSQMRRTDTQYF.

This clonotype occurred a few times. The chain links TRBV29-1 to TRBJ1-2; the D is unclear. The V end lost 6 bases, the J end lost 8 bases, and 16 bases lay between the germline ends. The germline CDR1 and CDR2 sequences are SQVTM and ANQGSEA. CDR3 length equals 12 residues. The CDR3 DNA is TGCAGCGTGGCGATGGAGGTCCGAGGCTACACCTTC. Translating gives CSVAMEVRGYTF.

There are many counts of this clonotype. The chain combines TRBV12-3 or TRBV12-4 with TRBJ1-2; D not certain. This CDR3 has 11 amino acids. V shed 5 bases and J shed 8 bases, with 9 bases lying between them. CDR3 in amino acids: CASSIARGYTF. CDR3 coding DNA: TGTGCCAGCAGTATTGCCCGGGGCTACACCTTC.

V is TRBV4-2 and J is TRBJ1-4, with D uncertain. This CDR3 has 14 amino acids. Germline CDR1 reads LGHNA; CDR2 reads YNFKEQ. Trimming took off 0 bases at V and 4 bases at J, with 6 bases between the two ends. CDR3 nucleotide sequence: TGTGCCAGCAGCCAAGAACGGCGTAATGAAAAACTGTTTTTT. As protein: CASSQERRNEKLFF.

This clonotype was detected only a few times. The chain recombines TRBV3-1 with TRBJ2-7, with 9 bases lining up with TRBD1. Germline V gene data show CDR1 as LGHDT and CDR2 as YNNKEL (reference sequence). V lost 3 bases to trimming and J lost 2 bases; unmatched junction nucleotides: 5. The length of the CDR3 is 15 residues. The CDR3 bases are TGTGCCAGCAGCCAGGGGACAGGGCTTCCCTACGAGCAGTACTTC. Protein sequence: CASSQGTGLPYEQYF.